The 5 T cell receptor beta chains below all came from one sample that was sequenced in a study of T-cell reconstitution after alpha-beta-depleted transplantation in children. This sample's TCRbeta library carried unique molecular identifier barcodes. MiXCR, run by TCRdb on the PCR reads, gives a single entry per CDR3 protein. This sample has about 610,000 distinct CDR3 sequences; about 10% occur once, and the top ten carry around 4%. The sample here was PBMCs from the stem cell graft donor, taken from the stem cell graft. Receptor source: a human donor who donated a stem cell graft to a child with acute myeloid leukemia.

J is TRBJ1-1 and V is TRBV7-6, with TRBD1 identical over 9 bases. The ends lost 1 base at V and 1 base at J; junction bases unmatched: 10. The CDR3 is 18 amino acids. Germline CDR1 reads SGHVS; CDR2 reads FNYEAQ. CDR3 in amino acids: CASSLGGQGSSRNTEAFF. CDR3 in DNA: TGTGCCAGCAGCTTAGGGGGACAGGGATCGTCGAGGAACACTGAAGCTTTCTTT. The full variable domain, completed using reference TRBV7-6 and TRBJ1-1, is GAGVSQSPRYKVTKRGQDVALRCDPISGHVSLYWYRQALGQGPEFLTYFNYEAQQDKSGLPNDRFSAERPEGSISTLTIQRTEQRDSAMYRCASSLGGQGSSRNTEAFFGQGTRLTVV.

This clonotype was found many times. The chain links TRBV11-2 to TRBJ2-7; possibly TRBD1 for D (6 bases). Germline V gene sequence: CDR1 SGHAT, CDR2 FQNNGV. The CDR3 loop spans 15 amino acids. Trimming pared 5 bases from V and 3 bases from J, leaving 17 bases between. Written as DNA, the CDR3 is TGTGCCAGCAGCCCGATGGGGCAGGGGCTCTACGAGCAGTACTTC. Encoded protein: CASSPMGQGLYEQYF. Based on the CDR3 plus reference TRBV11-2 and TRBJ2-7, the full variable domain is EAGVAQSPRYKIIEKRQSVAFWCNPISGHATLYWYQQILGQGPKLLIQFQNNGVVDDSQLPKDRFSAERLKGVDSTLKIQPAKLEDSAVYLCASSPMGQGLYEQYFGPGTRLTVT.

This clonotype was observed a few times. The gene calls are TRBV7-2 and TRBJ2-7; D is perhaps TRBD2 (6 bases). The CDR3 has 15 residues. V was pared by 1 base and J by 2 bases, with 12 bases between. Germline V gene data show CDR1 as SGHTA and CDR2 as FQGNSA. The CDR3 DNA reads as TGTGCCAGCAGCTTAGGTCCGGGAGTCCCCTACGAGCAGTACTTC. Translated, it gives CASSLGPGVPYEQYF.

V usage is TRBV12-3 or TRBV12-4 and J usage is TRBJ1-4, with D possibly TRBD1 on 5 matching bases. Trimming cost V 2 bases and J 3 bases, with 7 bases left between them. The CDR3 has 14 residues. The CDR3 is CASSLWGPNEKLFF. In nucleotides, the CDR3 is TGTGCCAGCAGTTTATGGGGCCCTAATGAAAAACTGTTTTTT.

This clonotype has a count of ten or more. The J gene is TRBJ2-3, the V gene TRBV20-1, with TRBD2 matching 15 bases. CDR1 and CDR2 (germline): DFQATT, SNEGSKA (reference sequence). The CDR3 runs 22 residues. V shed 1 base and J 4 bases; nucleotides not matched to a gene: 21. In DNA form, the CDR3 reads TGCAGTGCTAGAGTGGGGACTAGCGGGAGGTCTTTATCTCGGTCCTCGTCAGATACGCAGTATTTT. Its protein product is CSARVGTSGRSLSRSSSDTQYF.